This passage covers 29 T cell receptor beta chains from one sample sequenced in a study of blood T cells in healthy people across ages. Using a J-beta primer mix together with a sample-barcoded 5' primer, a second PCR was run for about 6 to 12 cycles. TCRdb analysed the 5' RACE reads with MiXCR anew, one entry per CDR3 protein. Among some 1.5 million distinct CDR3 sequences listed, roughly 27% were seen once. The sample taken for sequencing was blood. The origin of the receptors is a woman in her twenties or thirties in good health.

The count of this clonotype is one. Germline and junction disagree at one end, which may indicate a read error. The chain joins TRBV7-2 to TRBJ2-5, with a possible D match to TRBD2 (6 bases). Germline V lookup: CDR1 SGHTA, CDR2 FQGNSA. The CDR3 runs 14 residues. The CDR3 DNA sequence: TGTGCCAGCAGCTGGGGGGTTTCTCAAGAGACCCGGTACTTC. Protein: CASSWGVSQETRYF.

The chain couples TRBV7-9 to TRBJ1-4, with TRBD1 identical over 7 bases. Germline V gives CDR1 SEHNR, CDR2 FQNEAQ (reference sequence). This CDR3 is 15 amino acids long. V gave up 2 bases and J gave up 4 bases; unmatched junction bases: 4. CDR3 DNA sequence: TGTGCCAGCAGCTTAAACAGGGGCTTTAATGAAAAACTGTTTTTT. Protein product: CASSLNRGFNEKLFF.

The chain links TRBV2 to TRBJ1-2; 9 nucleotides line up with TRBD1. J lost 8 bases, V lost 5 bases, and 9 bases had no gene match. The CDR3 is made up of 14 amino acids. Germline V lookup: CDR1 SNHLY, CDR2 FYNNEI. Here the CDR3 DNA reads TGTGCCAGCAGTCGACAGGGGGGATCGGGAGGCTACACCTTC. Translating gives CASSRQGGSGGYTF.

This clonotype occurred many times. The J gene is TRBJ2-5, the V gene TRBV5-1; weak D call: TRBD1 (6 bases). The CDR3 length is 17 residues. Trimming removed 2 bases at V and 1 base at J, with 18 bases between. Germline assignment: CDR1 SGHRS and CDR2 YFSETQ. This CDR3 is CASSFTGWKAAQETQYF. As DNA, the CDR3 is TGCGCCAGCAGCTTTACAGGGTGGAAGGCGGCCCAAGAGACCCAGTACTTC.

This clonotype has only a few counts. The V gene is TRBV12-3 or TRBV12-4, the J gene TRBJ1-3, with D tentatively TRBD1 (5 bases). V was clipped by 5 bases and J by 0 bases, with 8 bases between them. The CDR3 totals 14 residues. The CDR3 DNA sequence: TGTGCCAGCAGTGATAGGGGCTCTGGAAACACCATATATTTT. Amino acid sequence: CASSDRGSGNTIYF.

As for this clonotype: One end of the junction varies from germline; a read error may be responsible. The CDR3 sequence is CGARLSSYERYF. The CDR3 nucleotides are TGCGGTGCTAGGTTATCGTCCTACGAGCGGTACTTC. V usage is TRBV20-1 and J usage is TRBJ2-4; no definite D call. CDR1 and CDR2 from the germline V gene are DFQATT and SNEGSKA (reference sequence). The CDR3 runs to 12 residues.

In this sample, this clonotype turned up many times. This rearrangement joins TRBV20-1 to TRBJ2-5, with D unresolved. Judging by the DNA end, TRBJ2-7 fits better; the J call may be wrong. Per germline, CDR1 DFQATT and CDR2 SNEGSKA (reference sequence). The length of the CDR3 is 13 residues. The CDR3 reads CSARDHGSAEQYF. In DNA, the CDR3 is TGCAGTGCTAGAGATCACGGGTCAGCCGAGCAGTACTTC.

This clonotype was picked up one time. V usage is TRBV30 and J usage is TRBJ2-3; D may be TRBD2 (6 bases). Germline CDR1 GTSNPN, CDR2 SVGIG (reference sequence). V shed 2 bases and J shed 4 bases, with 13 bases lying between them. This CDR3 region has 14 residues. CDR3 coding DNA: TGTGCCTGGAGTCAACTAGCTGGAGCAGATACGCAGTATTTT. Protein: CAWSQLAGADTQYF.

The rearrangement uses TRBV7-6 and TRBJ1-4; maybe TRBD1 (5 bases). The CDR3 contains 16 residues. The ends were cut back, 0 bases at V and 3 bases at J, with 11 bases in the middle. The germline V gene encodes CDR1 SGHVS and CDR2 FNYEAQ. DNA of the CDR3: TGTGCCAGCAGCTTAGCGAGAGGGGCCCCTAATGAAAAACTGTTTTTT. Its protein product is CASSLARGAPNEKLFF. The full variable domain, with the rest looked up from reference TRBV7-6 and TRBJ1-4, is GAGVSQSPRYKVTKRGQDVALRCDPISGHVSLYWYRQALGQGPEFLTYFNYEAQQDKSGLPNDRFSAERPEGSISTLTIQRTEQRDSAMYRCASSLARGAPNEKLFFGSGTQLSVL.

J is TRBJ2-5 and V is TRBV5-5, with TRBD1 as a possible D gene (6 bases). This CDR3 has 16 amino acids. Trimming removed 1 base at V and 5 bases at J, with 18 bases between. Germline assignment: CDR1 SGHKS and CDR2 YYEKEE (reference sequence). The CDR3 coding sequence is TGTGCCAGCAGCTTGAAGTTTATGAATCAGGGGGAGACCCAGTACTTC. Translation gives CASSLKFMNQGETQYF.

The chain has TRBV12-3 or TRBV12-4 and TRBJ1-1, with TRBD1 as a possible D gene (6 bases). With 2 bases removed from V and 4 bases from J, the gap between germline ends came to 11 bases. The CDR3 has 14 amino acids. In nucleotides, the CDR3 is TGTGCCAGCAGTTTAAGGGGGTTCGGCACTGAAGCTTTCTTT. The encoded protein is CASSLRGFGTEAFF.

The chain links TRBV11-2 to TRBJ1-6, with TRBD1 matching over 9 bases. This CDR3 spans 18 amino acids. V was clipped by 6 bases and J by 5 bases; unmatched bases: 14. Germline V gives CDR1 SGHAT, CDR2 FQNNGV. Written as DNA, the CDR3 is TGTGCCAGCAGTTTAATGGGACAGGGAATTCTCGATAATTCACCCCTCCACTTT. It is translated as CASSLMGQGILDNSPLHF.

This clonotype was recorded many times. This chain links TRBV27 with TRBJ2-7; 11 bases are a match to TRBD1. This CDR3 contains 14 residues. The germline V gene encodes CDR1 MNHEY and CDR2 SMNVEV (reference sequence). The junction had 6 bases not matched to a gene; V was cut back by 5 bases and J by 6 bases. In DNA, the CDR3 is TGTGCCAGCAGTGGACAGGGGGCGCTTAGCGAGCAGTACTTC. Amino acid sequence: CASSGQGALSEQYF.

This clonotype came up many times. The chain carries TRBV7-2 and TRBJ2-1, with 9 bases that match TRBD2. V was clipped by 4 bases and J by 8 bases; unmatched bases: 12. The CDR3 totals 16 residues. The germline V gene encodes CDR1 SGHTA and CDR2 FQGNSA. The CDR3 here is CASSSTAGLAGHEQFF. CDR3 in DNA: TGTGCCAGCAGCTCCACGGCCGGGCTAGCGGGGCATGAGCAGTTCTTC.

This chain joins TRBV20-1 and TRBJ2-1, with 8 bases identical to TRBD1. V trimming: 6 bases; J trimming: 3 bases; junction bases outside the gene matches: 10. The CDR3 totals 15 residues. Germline values: CDR1 DFQATT, CDR2 SNEGSKA (reference sequence). CDR3 bases: TGCAGTGCGAGACACCGGGACAGGAACTACAATGAGCAGTTCTTC. It translates to CSARHRDRNYNEQFF.

The V call is TRBV28, the J call TRBJ1-1; 8 positions match TRBD1. The length of the CDR3 is 16 residues. Germline CDR1 reads MDHEN; CDR2 reads SYDVKM. Unmatched junction bases numbered 10, after V lost 5 bases and J lost 2 bases. This CDR3 reads CASSTDPGQANTEAFF. The CDR3, as DNA: TGTGCCAGCAGTACAGATCCGGGACAGGCTAACACTGAAGCTTTCTTT.

This clonotype was observed a handful of times. One end of the junction varies from germline; a read error may be responsible. The chain joins TRBV7-2 to TRBJ2-1, with D perhaps matching TRBD2 (5 bases). The V gene's germline CDR1 is SGHTA and CDR2 FQGNSA. This CDR3 spans 15 amino acids. The CDR3 here is CVSSLDGNSYNEQFF. The DNA of the CDR3 is TGTGTCAGCAGCTTAGACGGGAACTCCTACAATGAGCAGTTCTTC.

This clonotype was counted at least ten times. The rearrangement links TRBV11-2 to TRBJ2-7; D uncertain. The germline gives CDR1 SGHAT, CDR2 FQNNGV. Trimming pared 0 bases from V and 5 bases from J, leaving 11 bases between. CDR3 length: 14 residues. Written as DNA, the CDR3 is TGTGCCAGCAGCTTAGAATCGATCCGGGACGAGCAGTACTTC. It yields the protein CASSLESIRDEQYF.

This clonotype was recorded at least ten times. The chain combines TRBV20-1 with TRBJ2-7; 10 bases fit TRBD2. CDR3 length: 12 amino acids. Germline V gene lookup returns CDR1 DFQATT and CDR2 SNEGSKA (reference sequence). CDR3 coding DNA: TGCAGAGGACTAGCGGAAGGGTACGAGCAGTACTTC. It codes for CRGLAEGYEQYF.

The chain couples TRBV7-2 to TRBJ2-3; D gene uncertain. Trimming took off 5 bases at V and 0 bases at J, with 12 bases between the two ends. Per the germline V gene, CDR1 is SGHTA and CDR2 is FQGNSA. The CDR3 contains 15 residues. CDR3 loop: CASSQWAISTDTQYF. The CDR3 coding sequence is TGTGCCAGCAGCCAGTGGGCTATCAGCACAGATACGCAGTATTTT.

This rearrangement joins TRBV20-1 to TRBJ2-1; 7 bases line up with TRBD2. The DNA end lines up better with TRBJ2-7; the J call may be wrong. The CDR3 has 15 residues. Germline V gene data show CDR1 as DFQATT and CDR2 as SNEGSKA (reference sequence). Here the CDR3 reads CSARRGGVLYNEQYF. CDR3 in DNA: TGCAGTGCTAGGAGGGGAGGGGTCCTTTACAATGAGCAGTACTTC.

This clonotype was counted between two and nine times. V is TRBV20-1 and J is TRBJ2-7; TRBD2 matches at 13 bases. CDR3 size: 13 residues. Germline loops: CDR1 DFQATT, CDR2 SNEGSKA (reference sequence). After removal of 6 bases from V and 8 bases from J, the junction contained 7 bases not matched to a gene. The CDR3 is CSAPTSGGSQQYF. The CDR3 nucleotides read TGCAGTGCGCCGACTAGCGGGGGGTCGCAGCAGTACTTC.

This clonotype has just a few counts. The rearrangement uses TRBV5-5 and TRBJ2-3; 11 positions agree with TRBD2. CDR1 is SGHKS and CDR2 is YYEKEE in the germline V gene (reference sequence). This CDR3 comprises 15 residues. V trimming: 5 bases; J trimming: 4 bases; junction bases outside the gene matches: 6. The CDR3 DNA sequence: TGTGCCAGCAGTTTACTAGCGGGAGCACCAGATACGCAGTATTTT. This sequence encodes CASSLLAGAPDTQYF.

The gene calls are TRBV12-5 and TRBJ2-7; D may correspond to TRBD1 or TRBD2 (5 bases each). V lost 5 bases to trimming and J lost 7 bases, with 15 bases between them. The germline CDR1 and CDR2 sequences are LGHNT and FRNRAP. The CDR3 contains 13 residues. The CDR3 loop is CASGNGTDIEQYF. The CDR3 DNA sequence: TGTGCTAGTGGTAACGGGACGGATATAGAGCAGTACTTC.

This clonotype turned up a few times. Compared with germline, one end of the junction differs, possibly owing to a read error. The chain employs TRBV5-1 and TRBJ2-7, with unresolved D. Germline V gene data show CDR1 as SGHRS and CDR2 as YFSETQ. The CDR3 spans 15 residues. The CDR3 sequence: CASGLYGPDGYEQYF. The CDR3, as DNA: TGCGCCAGCGGCTTGTACGGTCCGGATGGCTACGAGCAGTACTTC.

This clonotype turned up a few times. The chain recombines TRBV20-1 with TRBJ2-5; no firm D call. Per the germline V gene, CDR1 is DFQATT and CDR2 is SNEGSKA (reference sequence). This CDR3 contains 12 residues. The V gene lost 0 bases and the J gene lost 5 bases, with 7 bases spanning the gap. CDR3 protein: CSARDDRETQYF. CDR3 coding DNA: TGCAGTGCTAGAGATGACCGGGAGACCCAGTACTTC.

In its sample, this clonotype was seen a few times. The rearrangement joins TRBV24-1 to TRBJ2-1; 11 positions agree with TRBD2. V trimming: 2 bases; J trimming: 7 bases; junction bases outside the gene matches: 3. CDR3 length: 15 amino acids. Germline CDR1 reads KGHDR; CDR2 reads SFDVKD. CDR3 sequence reads: CATSDSLAGGNEQFF. The CDR3 nucleotides read TGTGCCACCAGTGATTCCCTAGCGGGAGGTAATGAGCAGTTCTTC.

This chain links TRBV10-3 with TRBJ1-5; no firm D call. V dropped 4 bases and J dropped 3 bases, with 13 bases sitting between them. The CDR3 covers 15 residues. Germline V gene sequence: CDR1 ENHRY, CDR2 SYGVKD. CDR3 loop: CAISATGSNNQPQHF. CDR3 bases: TGTGCCATCAGTGCAACGGGATCGAACAATCAGCCCCAGCATTTT.

This clonotype was seen a few times. The chain combines TRBV6-5 with TRBJ1-6, with 7 bases that match TRBD1. Germline CDR1 reads MNHEY; CDR2 reads SVGAGI. Trimming removed 8 bases from V and 6 bases from J; junction bases left unmatched: 13. CDR3 length: 16 amino acids. CDR3 amino acids: CASRNSRGIANSPLHF. The CDR3 DNA is TGTGCCAGCCGAAATTCCAGGGGGATCGCTAATTCACCCCTCCACTTT.